A single sample is the source of the 21 T cell receptor beta chains below, sequenced in a study of T cell changes during pregnancy in multiple sclerosis (dated by TCRdb to the late 2010s). The library relied on the immunoSEQ multiplex PCR assay. TCRdb limited this immuneACCESS table to in-frame rearrangements with V and J called. A share of clones is missing; checked studies link under half to unresolved V genes, and the rest is unexplained. The sample includes approximately 51,000 clones, with roughly 94% observed a single time. The ten most abundant clones make up just under 0.6% of the sample. The sample in question was CD4+ T cells from peripheral blood mononuclear cells, obtained in the second trimester of pregnancy. These receptors all stem from a female donor with multiple sclerosis, enrolled in a pregnancy study.

In its sample, this clone was seen a few times. The rearrangement joins TRBV4-2 to TRBJ1-1, with D perhaps TRBD1 (6 bases). Germline V gene data show CDR1 as LGHNA and CDR2 as YNFKEQ. This CDR3 contains 13 residues. Trimming shortened V by 4 bases and J by 5 bases, and 11 bases separated the two germline ends. CDR3 region: CASSPSGETEAFF. The CDR3 coding sequence is TGTGCCAGCAGCCCCTCAGGGGAGACTGAAGCTTTCTTT.

This chain joins TRBV10-2 and TRBJ2-2; 9 bases match TRBD2. CDR3 length: 15 residues. CDR1 WSHSY and CDR2 SAAADI come from the germline V gene. Unmatched junction bases numbered 3, after V lost 6 bases and J lost 1 base. The CDR3 DNA follows: TGCGCCAGCAGAGCGGGGGGCCTGAACACCGGGGAGCTGTTTTTT. This gives the protein CASRAGGLNTGELFF.

J is TRBJ2-7 and V is TRBV7-6; D is unclear. The germline CDR1 and CDR2 sequences are SGHVS and FNYEAQ. Trimming left V 1 base short and J 2 bases short, with 9 bases between. The CDR3 is 14 residues long. The DNA for the CDR3 is TGTGCCAGCAGCTTAGATCCCGGAGCCTACGAGCAGTACTTC. This gives the protein CASSLDPGAYEQYF.

The chain is built from TRBV7-9 and TRBJ2-1, with TRBD1 matching 11 bases. With 2 bases clipped from V and 6 bases from J, the junction kept 6 bases outside the gene matches. The CDR3 is 16 amino acids. Germline V CDR1 and CDR2: SEHNR, FQNEAQ (reference sequence). The CDR3 region is CASSLSPGQGGNEQFF. CDR3 sequence (DNA): TGTGCCAGCAGCTTATCTCCGGGACAGGGGGGCAATGAGCAGTTCTTC.

The chain couples TRBV6-5 to TRBJ2-7; D possibly corresponds to TRBD1 (7 bases). CDR1 is MNHEY and CDR2 is SVGAGI in the germline V gene. This CDR3 is 14 amino acids long. V lost 2 bases and J lost 4, with 12 bases in between. CDR3 in amino acids: CASSYVRGDYEQYF. In DNA, the CDR3 is TGTGCCAGCAGTTACGTCAGGGGGGATTACGAGCAGTACTTC.

The rearrangement uses TRBV6-1 and TRBJ1-2; D possibly corresponds to TRBD1 (5 bases). The CDR3 contains 14 residues. Germline V CDR1 and CDR2: MNHNS, SASEGT. V lost 1 base to trimming and J lost 1 base, with 7 bases between them. The CDR3 DNA reads TGTGCCAGCAGTGAAGTTAGGGGTAACTATGGCTACACCTTC. It is translated as CASSEVRGNYGYTF.

CDR3 DNA: TGCAGCGGTGACGGGACTAGCACAGATACGCAGTATTTT. Amino acids: CSGDGTSTDTQYF. The V call is TRBV29-1, the J call TRBJ2-3; TRBD2 might be the D (6 bases). Deletions cut 7 bases from V and 0 bases from J, with 11 bases between. CDR1 SQVTM and CDR2 ANQGSEA come from the germline V gene. CDR3 length: 13 residues.

This CDR3 reads CASSLPVDTGELFF. DNA for the CDR3: TGCGCCAGCAGCTTGCCGGTAGACACCGGGGAGCTGTTTTTT. The chain has TRBV5-1 and TRBJ2-2; D is unclear. Per the germline V gene, CDR1 is SGHRS and CDR2 is YFSETQ. The CDR3 is made up of 14 amino acids. V dropped 1 base and J dropped 3 bases, with 7 bases sitting between them.

This chain uses TRBV19 with TRBJ1-1; possible D gene TRBD1, 5 bases. Germline V CDR1 and CDR2: LNHDA, SQIVND (reference sequence). The CDR3 is 16 amino acids. Between the trimmed V and J ends, which lost 3 bases and 4 bases, there was a span of 18 bases. The DNA of the CDR3 is TGTGCCAGTAGTATCTTACAGTTGTCAGGGCCCACTGAAGCTTTCTTT. Its protein is CASSILQLSGPTEAFF.

The genes are TRBV29-1 and TRBJ1-1; D is uncertain. Germline CDR1 SQVTM, CDR2 ANQGSEA. This CDR3 spans 12 amino acids. Deletions cut 0 bases from V and 3 bases from J, with 5 bases between. CDR3 sequence reads: CSVEEAHTEAFF. The CDR3 region has the DNA TGCAGCGTTGAAGAAGCGCACACTGAAGCTTTCTTT. Using reference TRBV29-1 and TRBJ1-1 for the parts outside the CDR3, the full variable domain is SAVISQKPSRDICQRGTSLTIQCQVDSQVTMMFWYRQQPGQSLTLIATANQGSEATYESGFVIDKFPISRPNLTFSTLTVSNMSPEDSSIYLCSVEEAHTEAFFGQGTRLTVV.

The V call is TRBV6-6, the J call TRBJ1-1; D gene ambiguous. Germline V gene data show CDR1 as MNHNY and CDR2 as SVGAGI (reference sequence). CDR3 size: 14 residues. Trimming stripped 0 bases from V and 5 bases from J, with 10 bases between. The CDR3: CASSYSGESTEAFF. CDR3 nucleotides: TGTGCCAGCAGTTACTCCGGGGAAAGTACTGAAGCTTTCTTT.

The chain joins TRBV11-2 to TRBJ1-2, with TRBD1 as a possible D gene (6 bases). Germline-derived CDR1 and CDR2 are SGHAT and FQNNGV. The CDR3 is 17 amino acids. With 1 base removed from V and 1 base from J, the gap between germline ends came to 16 bases. The CDR3 DNA sequence: TGTGCCAGCAGCTTAGTGCACAGGGCCAATTTTAACTATGGCTACACCTTC. Translated, it gives CASSLVHRANFNYGYTF.

The chain uses TRBV7-2 and TRBJ2-1; the D gene is possibly TRBD2 (6 bases). This CDR3 spans 14 amino acids. Germline CDR1 is SGHTA and CDR2 is FQGNSA. V was clipped by 0 bases and J by 9 bases, with 12 bases between them. DNA for the CDR3: TGTGCCAGCAGCTTAGCGGGGGGAGGCATTGAGCAGTTCTTC. Encoded protein: CASSLAGGGIEQFF.

V is TRBV7-6 and J is TRBJ1-5; D might be TRBD1 (6 bases). Per germline, CDR1 SGHVS and CDR2 FNYEAQ. Between the trimmed V and J ends, which lost 5 bases and 6 bases, there was a span of 11 bases. CDR3 length: 13 amino acids. Here the CDR3 DNA reads TGTGCCAGCAGCCCACAGGGCGGTCAGCCCCAGCATTTT. Amino acids: CASSPQGGQPQHF.

The genes are TRBV6-5 and TRBJ1-2, with TRBD1 matching 9 bases. The CDR3 is 13 residues long. The V and J ends lost 5 bases and 5 bases, in that order; junction bases with no gene match: 3. Germline V gives CDR1 MNHEY, CDR2 SVGAGI. This chain's CDR3 is CASSGTGRYGYTF. In DNA, the CDR3 is TGTGCCAGCAGTGGGACAGGGAGGTATGGCTACACCTTC.

V usage is TRBV11-1 and J usage is TRBJ2-1; 9 bases are shared with TRBD2. The CDR3 extends over 15 amino acids. Germline values: CDR1 SGHAT, CDR2 FQDESV (reference sequence). Trimming at V came to 2 bases and at J to 7 bases, leaving 6 bases not matched to a gene. The CDR3 bases are TGTGCCAGCAGCTTAAGGCCTAGCGGGGATAATGAGCAGTTCTTC. It specifies CASSLRPSGDNEQFF.

This clone has a single count. This chain connects TRBV7-3 to TRBJ2-1; D might be TRBD2 (5 bases). Trimming stripped 2 bases from V and 8 bases from J, with 16 bases between. Germline V gene sequence: CDR1 SGHTA, CDR2 FQGTGA. The CDR3 consists of 15 residues. The CDR3 nucleotides read TGTGCCAGCAGCTTATTGGGTAGCGCGGTGGATGAGCAGTTCTTC. It translates to CASSLLGSAVDEQFF.

This chain connects TRBV11-2 to TRBJ2-1, with 9 nucleotides matching TRBD2. Germline-derived CDR1 and CDR2 are SGHAT and FQNNGV. The CDR3 consists of 17 residues. The ends lost 2 bases at V and 6 bases at J; junction bases unmatched: 11. The CDR3 region has the DNA TGTGCCAGCAGCTTATGGGCGGGGGGGCCGGGTGTCAATGAGCAGTTCTTC. Translation: CASSLWAGGPGVNEQFF.

J is TRBJ2-3 and V is TRBV7-3; D is unclear. V was pared by 0 bases and J by 2 bases, with 9 bases between. This CDR3 region has 15 residues. CDR1 and CDR2 from the germline V gene are SGHTA and FQGTGA. CDR3 in amino acids: CASSLTPRTTDTQYF. The CDR3 bases are TGTGCCAGCAGCTTAACGCCTAGAACCACAGATACGCAGTATTTT. Full variable domain (missing parts from reference TRBV7-3 and TRBJ2-3): GAGVSQTPSNKVTEKGKYVELRCDPISGHTALYWYRQSLGQGPEFLIYFQGTGAADDSGLPNDRFFAVRPEGSVSTLKIQRTERGDSAVYLCASSLTPRTTDTQYFGPGTRLTVL.

CDR3 protein: CASSRTSGVNTGELFF. CDR3 coding DNA: TGTGCCAGCAGCCGTACTAGCGGGGTTAACACCGGGGAGCTGTTTTTT. This chain uses TRBV9 with TRBJ2-2; 10 bases match TRBD2. V was pared by 4 bases and J by 2 bases, with 5 bases of the junction left unmatched. The CDR3 has 16 amino acids. Germline V gene data show CDR1 as SGDLS and CDR2 as YYNGEE.

This clone occurred once. The chain links TRBV6-6 to TRBJ1-2; D is ambiguous. V lost 0 bases, J lost 4 bases, and 9 bases lay in between. CDR3 size: 14 residues. Looked up from germline, CDR1 is MNHNY and CDR2 is SVGAGI (reference sequence). CDR3 nucleotides: TGTGCCAGCAGTTACTCTACAGCCCCCTATGGCTACACCTTC. Amino acid sequence: CASSYSTAPYGYTF.